Included here is one T cell receptor beta chain sequence, with context. TCRdb's table, derived via immunoSEQ multiplex PCR, lists solely in-frame clones and lacks some. The sample contains some 35,000 clones, about 93% of which appear only once. V was pared by 8 bases and J by 5 bases, with 13 bases between. This CDR3 spans 12 amino acids. Germline CDR1 SNHLY, CDR2 FYNNEI. The data derive from a study of regulatory dendritic cells for organ transplantation. The chain combines TRBV2 with TRBJ2-7; D gene uncertain. The specimen was naive CD8+ T cells from blood. This sample's subset: CD45RA+ naive T cells. This receptor was identified in a human donor in good health. The CDR3 nucleotides are TGTGCCAGCCCCCGATCAACCCACGAGCAGTACTTC. It yields the protein CASPRSTHEQYF. The entire variable domain, with the rest obtained from reference TRBV2 and TRBJ2-7, is as follows: EPEVTQTPSHQVTQMGQEVILRCVPISNHLYFYWYRQILGQKVEFLVSFYNNEISEKSEIFDDQFSVERPDGSNFTLKIRSTKLEDSAMYFCASPRSTHEQYFGPGTRLTVT.